This is a list of T cell receptor beta chains from one sample in a study of shared clonotypes between healthy human individuals. Only in-frame clones appear in the TCRdb table, and some are missing; sequencing was by immunoSEQ multiplex PCR. The sample has approximately 92,000 clones, approximately 75% seen once; the top ten hold roughly 50%. The specimen sequenced was memory CD8+ T cells sorted from blood. Receptors were obtained from a man aged 25 to 40 in good health. CDR3s include the opening cysteine and the closing phenylalanine or tryptophan. A D gene is named only where the DNA matches it firmly. Expanded clones get a size class; other rows say once, few or many, or leave the size out.

size	J	D	V	CDR3	DNA
.	TRBJ2-7	TRBD2	TRBV29-1	CSVEKAAGGLSSYEQYF	TGCAGCGTTGAAAAGGCAGCGGGGGGGCTCAGCTCCTACGAGCAGTACTTC
.	TRBJ2-1	.	TRBV13	CASSPKLATEQFF	TGTGCCAGCAGCCCCAAACTAGCTACTGAGCAGTTCTTC
.	TRBJ2-1	.	TRBV9	CASNPGGIMNEQFF	TGTGCCAGCAACCCAGGCGGGATAATGAATGAGCAGTTCTTC
.	TRBJ2-2	.	TRBV29-1	CSVEVSGELFF	TGCAGCGTGGAGGTGTCCGGGGAGCTGTTTTTT
once	TRBJ2-7	.	TRBV4-3	CASSPLGRGASEQYF	TGCGCCAGCAGCCCCCTGGGCAGGGGAGCCTCCGAGCAGTACTTC
.	TRBJ2-7	.	TRBV6-5	CASSEMGEQYF	TGTGCCAGCAGTGAAATGGGCGAGCAGTACTTC
.	TRBJ2-4	TRBD2	TRBV19	CASSLLAAGENIQYF	TGTGCCAGTAGTCTTTTGGCCGCGGGGGAAAACATTCAGTACTTC
.	TRBJ2-2	.	TRBV5-6	CASSFTSYGELFF	TGTGCCAGCAGCTTTACTAGCTACGGGGAGCTGTTTTTT
.	TRBJ1-5	TRBD1	TRBV7-2	CASSSGGDRWSQPQHF	TGTGCCAGCAGCTCCGGGGGGGACAGGTGGAGTCAGCCCCAGCATTTT
.	TRBJ2-2	.	TRBV5-1	CASSLSVGGGETGELFF	TGCGCCAGCAGCTTGTCGGTGGGGGGCGGCGAGACCGGGGAGCTGTTTTTT
few	TRBJ2-7	.	TRBV6-1	CASSEKVHPRYEQYF	TGTGCCAGCAGTGAAAAGGTACACCCGAGATACGAGCAGTACTTC
.	TRBJ1-5	.	TRBV27	CASRPSGVSDNQPQHF	TGTGCCAGCAGACCATCAGGAGTATCCGACAATCAGCCCCAGCATTTT
.	TRBJ2-7	.	TRBV11-3	CASSDSLTTYEQYF	TGTGCCAGCAGCGATTCTCTGACTACCTACGAGCAGTACTTC
.	TRBJ2-7	.	TRBV5-1	CASSAYSSYEQYF	TGCGCCAGCAGCGCTTACAGCTCCTACGAGCAGTACTTC
.	TRBJ2-5	.	TRBV18	CASSPEPGVGETQYF	TGTGCCAGCTCACCGGAGCCGGGGGTTGGAGAGACCCAGTACTTC
once	TRBJ1-2	.	TRBV6-4	CASSEKAGYGYTF	TGTGCCAGCAGTGAAAAGGCAGGCTATGGCTACACCTTC
.	TRBJ1-1	TRBD1	TRBV10-1	CASSPGQGSTEAFF	TGCGCCAGCAGTCCTGGACAGGGGAGCACTGAAGCTTTCTTT
.	TRBJ2-3	.	TRBV30	CAWSKGITDFTDTQYF	TGTGCCTGGAGTAAGGGGATAACAGACTTCACAGATACGCAGTATTTT
.	TRBJ2-3	TRBD1	TRBV5-1	CASSYRDRGTDTQYF	TGCGCCAGCAGCTACCGGGACAGGGGGACAGATACGCAGTATTTT
.	TRBJ2-1	.	TRBV6-5	CASTDRVQEQFF	TGTGCCAGCACGGACCGGGTCCAAGAGCAGTTCTTC
.	TRBJ2-7	TRBD2	TRBV7-9	CASSLDSGSSGRALYEQYF	TGTGCCAGCAGCTTAGACTCAGGGTCGAGCGGGAGGGCCCTCTACGAGCAGTACTTC
.	TRBJ2-6	.	TRBV30	CAWKKDSGANVLTF	TGTGCCTGGAAAAAGGACTCTGGGGCCAACGTCCTGACTTTC
.	TRBJ2-5	TRBD2	TRBV29-1	CSVTYSGGIQETQYF	TGCAGCGTGACATATAGCGGGGGCATCCAAGAGACCCAGTACTTC
.	TRBJ1-1	.	TRBV14	CAKGDTEAFF	TGTGCCAAAGGGGACACTGAAGCTTTCTTT
.	TRBJ1-4	.	TRBV5-7	CASKAGQATNEKLFF	TGTGCCAGCAAAGCGGGCCAGGCAACTAATGAAAAACTGTTTTTT
.	TRBJ2-1	TRBD1	TRBV18	CASSQTGDEQFF	TGTGCCAGCTCTCAGACAGGGGATGAGCAGTTCTTC
.	TRBJ2-5	.	TRBV7-9	CASQRPGVQETQYF	TGTGCCAGCCAACGCCCAGGGGTACAAGAGACCCAGTACTTC
.	TRBJ2-7	.	TRBV14	CASSQNRSSSYEQYF	TGTGCCAGCAGCCAAAACAGATCGAGCTCCTACGAGCAGTACTTC
.	TRBJ2-3	TRBD2	TRBV6-5	CASSRSGSGADTQYF	TGTGCCAGCAGTCGAAGCGGGAGTGGGGCAGATACGCAGTATTTT
.	TRBJ1-3	.	TRBV14	CASSATGLGIYF	TGTGCCAGCAGCGCGACAGGACTGGGCATATATTTT
.	TRBJ2-1	.	TRBV7-3	CASSLLPRVEQFF	TGTGCCAGCAGCTTACTCCCTCGGGTTGAGCAGTTCTTC
.	TRBJ1-4	.	TRBV28	CASSTPKSAPSAEALFF	TGTGCCAGCAGTACCCCGAAGTCGGCCCCATCTGCAGAGGCGCTGTTTTTT
.	TRBJ2-1	TRBD2	TRBV5-1	CASSVTGTSGHNEQFF	TGCGCCAGCAGCGTGACCGGGACTAGCGGACACAATGAGCAGTTCTTC
few	TRBJ1-5	.	TRBV28	CASSLRYAQHF	TGTGCCAGCAGTTTACGGTACGCCCAGCATTTT
.	TRBJ1-1	TRBD1	TRBV5-1	CASTLGTGGGYTEAFF	TGCGCCAGCACTCTTGGGACAGGGGGAGGTTACACTGAAGCTTTCTTT
few	TRBJ2-7	.	TRBV7-2	CASSRAINSYEQYF	TGTGCCAGCAGCCGAGCAATAAACTCCTACGAGCAGTACTTC
.	TRBJ2-7	TRBD2	TRBV9	CASSPLAGGYEQYF	TGTGCCAGCAGCCCCTTAGCGGGAGGGTACGAGCAGTACTTC
.	TRBJ2-5	TRBD2	TRBV11-3	CASSGTNEETQYF	TGTGCCAGCAGTGGGACTAACGAAGAGACCCAGTACTTC
.	TRBJ2-7	.	TRBV6-1	CASGNRGSYEQYF	TGTGCCAGCGGAAACAGAGGCTCCTACGAGCAGTACTTC
few	TRBJ2-7	.	TRBV7-9	CASSSPLPREGTYEQYF	TGTGCCAGCAGCTCACCCCTCCCCAGGGAAGGCACCTACGAGCAGTACTTC
.	TRBJ1-2	.	TRBV5-1	CASGGLTPYGYTF	TGCGCCAGCGGGGGACTGACCCCCTATGGCTACACCTTC
once	TRBJ1-5	TRBD1	TRBV11-2	CASSFEQGNNQPQHF	TGTGCCAGCAGCTTCGAACAGGGGAACAATCAGCCCCAGCATTTT
.	TRBJ2-7	.	TRBV21-1	CASRSESREGPYEQYF	TGTGCCAGCAGATCCGAGAGTAGAGAGGGCCCCTACGAGCAGTACTTC
.	TRBJ1-2	TRBD1	TRBV6-1	CASSEQGQGTLWTAWGYTF	TGTGCCAGCAGTGAACAGGGACAGGGCACTTTGTGGACCGCTTGGGGCTACACCTTC
.	TRBJ2-7	.	TRBV18	CASSPEVASYEQYF	TGTGCCAGCTCACCAGAAGTGGCCTCCTACGAGCAGTACTTC
.	TRBJ2-5	.	TRBV13	CASSVDASQETQYF	TGTGCCAGCAGCGTGGACGCGAGCCAAGAGACCCAGTACTTC
.	TRBJ1-1	TRBD1	TRBV9	CASSVGAGGGNTEAFF	TGTGCCAGCAGCGTAGGGGCAGGGGGCGGGAACACTGAAGCTTTCTTT
few	TRBJ2-7	.	TRBV19	CASSILAPAAEQYF	TGTGCCAGTAGTATCCTAGCGCCGGCCGCCGAGCAGTACTTC
.	TRBJ2-7	TRBD2	TRBV2	CASKRLGLAESYEQYF	TGTGCCAGCAAGAGGTTAGGGCTAGCGGAGTCCTACGAGCAGTACTTC
.	TRBJ2-5	TRBD2	TRBV2	CASETGLAGVQETQYF	TGTGCCAGCGAGACAGGGTTAGCGGGAGTGCAAGAGACCCAGTACTTC